One sample yielded the 14 T cell receptor beta chains listed below, sequenced in a study of shared clonotypes between healthy human individuals. This table comes from immunoSEQ multiplex PCR, and its TCRdb copy is limited to in-frame clones, with some not included. Found here are 2 million to 2.5 million clones, about nine tenths of them singletons; the top ten hold 0.37%. The sample taken for sequencing was naive CD4+ T cells from PBMCs. As for subset: CD45RA+ positively selected. These receptors came from a man aged 18 to 30 in good health. Some clones in this sample may be carry-over from other donors' samples.

J is TRBJ1-4 and V is TRBV28; D not certain. The CDR3 runs to 15 residues. V lost 6 bases, J lost 0 bases, and 11 bases lay in between. Germline V lookup: CDR1 MDHEN, CDR2 SYDVKM. The CDR3 sequence is CASSLTPPTNEKLFF. The DNA for the CDR3 is TGTGCCAGCAGCTTGACACCTCCAACTAATGAAAAACTGTTTTTT.

The chain has TRBV28 and TRBJ2-7; 11 bases align to TRBD1. Germline V gives CDR1 MDHEN, CDR2 SYDVKM. J gave up 3 bases and V 5 bases, and 6 bases lay outside the gene matches. The CDR3 length is 15 residues. This CDR3 is CASSNPGQGVYEQYF. The DNA for the CDR3 is TGTGCCAGCAGTAATCCGGGACAGGGGGTCTACGAGCAGTACTTC.

On this clone: The same CDR3 arises from other DNA sequences in this sample as well. The chain is built from TRBV28 and TRBJ2-1; D is uncertain. The V end was cut by 2 bases, the J end by 0 bases, with 8 bases between. Germline lookup yields CDR1 MDHEN and CDR2 SYDVKM. This CDR3 comprises 15 residues. The CDR3 DNA sequence: TGTGCCAGCAGTTTAGTCCCGAGCTCCTACAATGAGCAGTTCTTC. Translation: CASSLVPSSYNEQFF. Full variable domain (missing parts from reference TRBV28 and TRBJ2-1): DVKVTQSSRYLVKRTGEKVFLECVQDMDHENMFWYRQDPGLGLRLIYFSYDVKMKEKGDIPEGYSVSREKKERFSLILESASTNQTSMYLCASSLVPSSYNEQFFGPGTRLTVL.

V usage is TRBV10-2 and J usage is TRBJ1-3; TRBD1 is a possible D gene (5 bases). This CDR3 has 18 amino acids. Trimming shortened V by 3 bases and J by 1 base, and 19 bases separated the two germline ends. Germline CDR1 WSHSY, CDR2 SAAADI. This CDR3 reads CASSEFLRGGDSGNTIYF. DNA for the CDR3: TGCGCCAGCAGTGAATTTCTTCGGGGAGGGGATTCTGGAAACACCATATATTTT.

The rearrangement uses TRBV19 and TRBJ2-7; D uncertain. The CDR3 runs to 13 residues. V was cut by 7 bases and J by 4 bases, with 14 bases left in between. The germline CDR1 and CDR2 sequences are LNHDA and SQIVND (reference sequence). The DNA of the CDR3 is TGTGCCAGTATCCCACCGGGCAGATACGAGCAGTACTTC. Protein product: CASIPPGRYEQYF.

The chain combines TRBV6-4 with TRBJ2-1, with 8 bases fitting TRBD1. There are 14 residues in the CDR3. From germline, CDR1 is MRHNA and CDR2 SNTAGT. The V gene end was trimmed by 2 bases and the J gene end by 6 bases; junction bases not matched to a gene: 3. CDR3 region: CASSDTGGSNEQFF. The CDR3 nucleotides are TGTGCCAGCAGTGACACAGGGGGAAGCAATGAGCAGTTCTTC.

V usage is TRBV9 and J usage is TRBJ2-7; a weak D match, TRBD2 (5 bases). Germline V gene lookup returns CDR1 SGDLS and CDR2 YYNGEE. This CDR3 spans 13 amino acids. V lost 4 bases to trimming and J lost 7 bases, with 15 bases between them. CDR3: CASSSLPSGEQYF. CDR3 sequence (DNA): TGTGCCAGCAGCTCCCTGCCTTCGGGGGAGCAGTACTTC. The full variable domain, completed using reference TRBV9 and TRBJ2-7, is DSGVTQTPKHLITATGQRVTLRCSPRSGDLSVYWYQQSLDQGLQFLIQYYNGEERAKGNILERFSAQQFPDLHSELNLSSLELGDSALYFCASSSLPSGEQYFGPGTRLTVT.

This chain uses TRBV9 with TRBJ1-3; a weak D match, TRBD1 (5 bases). The CDR3 totals 16 residues. V gave up 3 bases and J gave up 0 bases, with 13 bases separating them. Germline assignment: CDR1 SGDLS and CDR2 YYNGEE. The CDR3 nucleotides read TGTGCCAGCAGCGCCACGACAGTTAGCTCTGGAAACACCATATATTTT. Its translation is CASSATTVSSGNTIYF.

The gene calls are TRBV5-1 and TRBJ2-2, with 7 bases that match TRBD2. V trimming: 2 bases; J trimming: 3 bases; junction bases outside the gene matches: 4. The CDR3 covers 15 residues. The germline gives CDR1 SGHRS, CDR2 YFSETQ. The CDR3 nucleotides are TGCGCCAGCAGCTTCCTAGCGGTACACACCGGGGAGCTGTTTTTT. It codes for CASSFLAVHTGELFF.

The chain is built from TRBV18 and TRBJ2-1, with D perhaps TRBD2 (7 bases). CDR1 and CDR2 from the germline V gene are KGHSH and LQKENI. The CDR3 loop spans 15 amino acids. Trimming removed 0 bases at V and 4 bases at J, with 10 bases between. This chain's CDR3 is CASSPPQGGYNEQFF. CDR3 sequence (DNA): TGTGCCAGCTCACCACCACAGGGAGGGTACAATGAGCAGTTCTTC.

The chain recombines TRBV7-3 with TRBJ1-2; 12 nucleotides match TRBD1. Germline loops: CDR1 SGHTA, CDR2 FQGTGA. The CDR3 has 16 residues. The trim removed 0 bases at V and 3 bases at J, leaving 2 bases unmatched. The chain's CDR3 is CASSLTGTGGDYGYTF. CDR3 DNA sequence: TGTGCCAGCAGCTTAACGGGGACAGGGGGCGACTATGGCTACACCTTC. The variable domain in full, completed from reference TRBV7-3 and TRBJ1-2, reads GAGVSQTPSNKVTEKGKYVELRCDPISGHTALYWYRQSLGQGPEFLIYFQGTGAADDSGLPNDRFFAVRPEGSVSTLKIQRTERGDSAVYLCASSLTGTGGDYGYTFGSGTRLTVV.

The V and J genes are TRBV27 and TRBJ1-3; 7 nucleotides agree with TRBD1. The ends lost 5 bases at V and 0 bases at J; junction bases unmatched: 7. The CDR3 spans 16 residues. In germline, CDR1 is MNHEY, CDR2 SMNVEV (reference sequence). CDR3 residues: CASSPGQLYSGNTIYF. The CDR3 bases are TGTGCCAGCAGTCCGGGACAGTTATACTCTGGAAACACCATATATTTT.

The rearrangement links TRBV6-5 to TRBJ1-2; D unresolved. V was trimmed by 8 bases and J by 4 bases, leaving 14 bases between them. The CDR3 contains 13 residues. Germline V lookup: CDR1 MNHEY, CDR2 SVGAGI. CDR3 amino acids: CASAGREGYGYTF. The CDR3 nucleotides read TGTGCCAGCGCCGGCCGGGAGGGCTATGGCTACACCTTC.

The V and J genes are TRBV30 and TRBJ2-1, with TRBD1 matching over 10 bases. The trim removed 1 base at V and 8 bases at J, leaving 5 bases unmatched. CDR1 and CDR2 (germline): GTSNPN, SVGIG (reference sequence). The CDR3 has 14 amino acids. This CDR3 is CAWSGQGAGYEQFF. The CDR3, as DNA: TGTGCCTGGAGTGGACAGGGGGCAGGGTATGAGCAGTTCTTC.